This is a list of T cell receptor beta chains from one sample in a study of neurological immune-mediated disorders. MiXCR, run by TCRdb on the 5' RACE reads, gives a single entry per CDR3 protein. The data show tens of thousands of distinct CDR3 sequences, approximately 10% seen once. Input material: PBMCs. Receptor source: a man aged 40-55 years in good health. The CDR3 runs from the conserved cysteine through the conserved F or W. A D gene is named only where the DNA matches it firmly. The listing skips clone size in some rows; elsewhere it reads once, few, many or a size class.

V	J	size	D	DNA	CDR3
TRBV7-9	TRBJ2-1	once	TRBD2	TGTGCCAGCTCACCAGCGGGGGGGCATGATGAGCAGTTCTTC	CASSPAGGHDEQFF
TRBV12-3/TRBV12-4	TRBJ2-6	many	.	TGTGCCAGTCTGGACTCTGGGGCCAACGTCCTGACTTTC	CASLDSGANVLTF
TRBV29-1	TRBJ1-2	many	.	TGCAGCGTTGAACGAGGGGGCTATGGCTACACCTTC	CSVERGGYGYTF
TRBV25-1	TRBJ2-1	many	TRBD2	TGTGCCAGCAGAGGACTAGCGGGAGAGTTGGGTGAGCAGTTCTTC	CASRGLAGELGEQFF
TRBV20-1	TRBJ2-7	many	.	TGCAGTGCTAATACCCCTAGGCGGGACACGTACGAGCAGTACTTC	CSANTPRRDTYEQYF
TRBV12-3/TRBV12-4	TRBJ2-3	many	.	TGTGCCAGCAGTTTTGCGGACCGACTTACAGATACGCAGTATTTT	CASSFADRLTDTQYF
TRBV6-5	TRBJ2-1	.	TRBD1	TGTGCCAGCAGTTACACGACAGGGCCACCTACTAACAATGAGCAGTTCTTC	CASSYTTGPPTNNEQFF
TRBV5-1	TRBJ2-7	many	.	TGCGCCAGCAGCTTTTCTGGGCCCGAGCAGTACTTC	CASSFSGPEQYF
TRBV7-3	TRBJ2-5	many	TRBD1	TGTGCCAGCTCCCCGGGACAGGGGGCAGCGGAGACCCAGTACTTC	CASSPGQGAAETQYF
TRBV7-9	TRBJ1-1	many	.	TGTGCCAGCAAATCAGCAGGGAACACTGAAGCTTTCTTT	CASKSAGNTEAFF
TRBV21-1	TRBJ2-4	few	.	TGTGCCAGCAGCAAAGGGGACCCAATGATTAACATTCAGTACTTC	CASSKGDPMINIQYF
TRBV3-1	TRBJ2-7	many	.	TGTGCCAGCAGCCAAGGCCCGGGCGTAGTATCCGAGCAGTACTTC	CASSQGPGVVSEQYF
TRBV11-2	TRBJ2-7	many	.	TGTGCCAGCAGCTTAGATCAGGGAGACTACGAGCAGTACTTC	CASSLDQGDYEQYF
TRBV28	TRBJ1-2	many	.	TGTGCCAGCAGTGTAGGGGGGGAGAACGGCTACACCTTC	CASSVGGENGYTF
TRBV28	TRBJ2-2	many	TRBD2	TGTGCCAGCAGTTTACTAGCGGGAGGGACCGGGGAGCTGTTTTTT	CASSLLAGGTGELFF
TRBV2	TRBJ2-1	many	TRBD2	TGTGCCAGCAACCTGAGGACTAGCGGGGGGGAAAGAGAGCAGTTCTTC	CASNLRTSGGEREQFF
TRBV20-1	TRBJ2-7	many	TRBD2	TGCAGTGCTAGAGATTGGGGGGGCTACGAGCAGTACTTC	CSARDWGGYEQYF
TRBV7-9	TRBJ2-7	.	.	TGTGCCAGCAGCTTACCGGGGGGCGCGGAGCAGTACTTC	CASSLPGGAEQYF
TRBV12-3/TRBV12-4	TRBJ2-7	many	TRBD1	TGTGCCAGCAGTAGGGGGCTTACGTCCTCCTACGAGCAGTACTTC	CASSRGLTSSYEQYF
TRBV27	TRBJ2-7	many	TRBD2	TGTGCCAGCAGTTTGGGACTAGCGTCCTACGAGCAGTACTTC	CASSLGLASYEQYF
TRBV7-2	TRBJ1-1	many	TRBD1	TGTGCCAGCAGCTCCCAACAGGGGAGGTACACTGAAGCTTTCTTT	CASSSQQGRYTEAFF
TRBV12-3/TRBV12-4	TRBJ1-5	many	.	TGTGCCAGCAGTTTGGGCAGGAATCAGCCCCAGCATTTT	CASSLGRNQPQHF